Each of the 31 T cell receptor beta chains below was sequenced from the same sample in a study of T-cell reconstitution after alpha-beta-depleted transplantation in children. TCRbeta library preparation incorporated unique molecular identifiers. MiXCR, run by TCRdb on the PCR reads, gives a single entry per CDR3 protein. The table has about 540,000 distinct CDR3 sequences, around 18% seen once. Sequenced here: PBMCs from the stem cell graft donor, sampled from the stem cell graft. These receptors were collected from a human donor who donated a stem cell graft to a child with acute lymphoblastic leukemia.

Here the CDR3 reads CASSLAPKTPFLFYEQYF. CDR3 sequence (DNA): TGCGCCAGCAGCTTGGCCCCGAAGACACCTTTTCTCTTCTACGAGCAGTACTTC. J is TRBJ2-7 and V is TRBV5-1; D uncertain. CDR1 SGHRS and CDR2 YFSETQ come from the germline V gene. Trimming took off 0 bases at V and 3 bases at J, with 22 bases between the two ends. CDR3 length equals 18 residues.

The rearrangement links TRBV25-1 to TRBJ2-3, with a tentative D call TRBD2 (7 bases). The length of the CDR3 is 14 residues. The germline gives CDR1 MGHDK, CDR2 SYGVNS. The V and J ends lost 4 bases and 3 bases respectively, with 11 bases between them. The CDR3 loop is CASSAAGATDTQYF. The CDR3 DNA reads as TGTGCCAGCAGTGCCGCGGGGGCAACAGATACGCAGTATTTT. The full variable domain, completed using reference TRBV25-1 and TRBJ2-3, is EADIYQTPRYLVIGTGKKITLECSQTMGHDKMYWYQQDPGMELHLIHYSYGVNSTEKGDLSSESTVSRIRTEHFPLTLESARPSHTSQYLCASSAAGATDTQYFGPGTRLTVL.

This clonotype was counted at least ten times. This chain uses TRBV5-4 with TRBJ1-5; 7 bases are shared with TRBD1. The CDR3 is 15 amino acids. Losses at the gene ends were 4 bases for V and 2 bases for J; bases not matched to a gene: 6. Germline assignment: CDR1 SGHNT and CDR2 YYREEE (reference sequence). CDR3 amino acids: CASSRQGMGNQPQHF. CDR3 coding DNA: TGTGCCAGCAGCAGACAGGGAATGGGCAATCAGCCCCAGCATTTT.

This clonotype has only a few counts. The rearrangement uses TRBV20-1 and TRBJ2-7; D may be TRBD2 (6 bases). There are 13 residues in the CDR3. Germline CDR1 reads DFQATT; CDR2 reads SNEGSKA (reference sequence). V gave up 2 bases and J gave up 5 bases, with 13 bases separating them. The CDR3 DNA follows: TGCAGTGCTAGACCCTTTGGGGGGAACGAGCAGTACTTC. It encodes CSARPFGGNEQYF.

This chain links TRBV19 with TRBJ1-1; tentatively, D is TRBD1 (5 bases). Trimming removed 0 bases at V and 2 bases at J, with 7 bases between. This CDR3 spans 14 amino acids. Per the germline V gene, CDR1 is LNHDA and CDR2 is SQIVND (reference sequence). The chain's CDR3 is CASSIEGVNTEAFF. As DNA, the CDR3 is TGTGCCAGTAGTATAGAAGGGGTAAACACTGAAGCTTTCTTT.

The V and J genes are TRBV14 and TRBJ2-7, with TRBD2 matching 10 bases. J lost 0 bases, V lost 0 bases, and 2 bases had no gene match. The V gene's germline CDR1 is SGHDN and CDR2 FVKESK. This CDR3 comprises 16 residues. The CDR3 reads CASSQDGTSDSYEQYF. CDR3 nucleotide sequence: TGTGCCAGCAGCCAAGATGGGACTAGCGACTCCTACGAGCAGTACTTC.

This clonotype was recorded a few times. The chain employs TRBV20-1 and TRBJ1-4; D unresolved. The V gene lost 8 bases and the J gene lost 0 bases, with 13 bases spanning the gap. The germline V gene has CDR1 DFQATT and CDR2 SNEGSKA (reference sequence). The CDR3 extends over 14 amino acids. CDR3 nucleotide sequence: TGCAGTACGGTAAACGGAGCAACTAATGAAAAACTGTTTTTT. It translates to CSTVNGATNEKLFF.

The J gene is TRBJ2-1, the V gene TRBV24-1, with 7 nucleotides matching TRBD2. CDR1 and CDR2 from the germline V gene are KGHDR and SFDVKD. V lost 7 bases, J lost 7 bases, and 3 bases stayed unmatched. The CDR3 is 12 amino acids. The CDR3 sequence is CATRGGENEQFF. The CDR3 DNA follows: TGTGCCACCAGGGGAGGGGAAAATGAGCAGTTCTTC.

The chain links TRBV20-1 to TRBJ2-3; 14 nucleotides match TRBD2. With V trimmed by 6 bases and J by 1 base, 6 bases remained unmatched. The CDR3 is made up of 16 amino acids. CDR1 and CDR2 (germline): DFQATT, SNEGSKA (reference sequence). The CDR3 sequence: CSARLAGGRGTDTQYF. The CDR3 DNA follows: TGCAGTGCAAGACTAGCGGGAGGGCGAGGCACAGATACGCAGTATTTT.

This clonotype was found a few times. J is TRBJ1-2 and V is TRBV4-2; TRBD1 might be the D (6 bases). This CDR3 is built from 15 residues. Deletions cut 0 bases from V and 5 bases from J, with 13 bases between. Germline CDR1 and CDR2: LGHNA and YNFKEQ. The CDR3 DNA reads TGTGCCAGCAGCCAAGATCGTTGGCAGGGGTATGGCTACACCTTC. Encoded protein: CASSQDRWQGYGYTF.

The chain employs TRBV10-3 and TRBJ2-1, with D possibly matching TRBD2 (6 bases). The ends were cut back, 7 bases at V and 5 bases at J, with 15 bases in the middle. The CDR3 spans 14 residues. Germline V gene sequence: CDR1 ENHRY, CDR2 SYGVKD. The CDR3 DNA reads as TGTGCCATCACCGAGCGGGCGGGGAACAATGAGCAGTTCTTC. Its translation: CAITERAGNNEQFF.

A few counts support this clonotype. J is TRBJ1-2 and V is TRBV12-3 or TRBV12-4; D may be TRBD1 (5 bases). This CDR3 has 11 residues. V was shortened by 7 bases and J by 7 bases, with 10 bases between the two germline ends. The CDR3 loop reads CASTLGVGYTF. The CDR3 DNA reads TGTGCCAGCACCCTGGGGGTTGGCTACACCTTC.

This clonotype turned up a few times. This chain connects TRBV4-2 to TRBJ2-5, with D maybe TRBD2 (6 bases). Trimming removed 0 bases at V and 5 bases at J, with 19 bases between. The germline gives CDR1 LGHNA, CDR2 YNFKEQ. The CDR3 totals 17 residues. This CDR3 is CASSQDKPPGDWETQYF. The DNA for the CDR3 is TGTGCCAGCAGCCAAGATAAACCCCCGGGAGATTGGGAGACCCAGTACTTC.

V is TRBV7-2 and J is TRBJ2-2; D possibly matches TRBD1 or TRBD2 (6 bases each). Germline-derived CDR1 and CDR2 are SGHTA and FQGNSA. V shed 7 bases and J shed 4 bases, with 10 bases lying between them. The CDR3 has 13 residues. The CDR3 bases are TGTGCCAGCATTAGGGGGGTCACCGGGGAGCTGTTTTTT. This codes for CASIRGVTGELFF.

At least ten counts were recorded for this clonotype. The chain couples TRBV5-1 to TRBJ2-1, with D unresolved. The CDR3 contains 13 residues. Trimming removed 0 bases at V and 7 bases at J, with 8 bases between. CDR1 is SGHRS, CDR2 YFSETQ, per germline. CDR3 coding DNA: TGCGCCAGCAGCTTGGCTCCCCCTAATGAGCAGTTCTTC. Protein product: CASSLAPPNEQFF.

This clonotype has only a few counts. The V call is TRBV5-1, the J call TRBJ2-7; D is possibly TRBD2 (5 bases). The germline V gene encodes CDR1 SGHRS and CDR2 YFSETQ. Trimming took off 2 bases at V and 3 bases at J, with 15 bases between the two ends. The CDR3 has 15 amino acids. CDR3 sequence (DNA): TGCGCCAGCAGCTTCGGGATTGCGGGTTTCTACGAGCAGTACTTC. Amino acids: CASSFGIAGFYEQYF.

The chain uses TRBV20-1 and TRBJ1-1; D gene ambiguous. Germline loops: CDR1 DFQATT, CDR2 SNEGSKA (reference sequence). Trimming removed 7 bases at V and 4 bases at J, with 10 bases between. The length of the CDR3 is 11 residues. The CDR3 region is CSVPEGTEAFF. The CDR3 region has the DNA TGCAGTGTTCCGGAGGGCACTGAAGCTTTCTTT.

Only a few counts were recorded for this clonotype. The CDR3 spells CASTEGRSYNEQFF. The CDR3, as DNA: TGTGCCAGCACCGAAGGTCGCTCCTACAATGAGCAGTTCTTC. The chain employs TRBV2 and TRBJ2-1; D is undetermined. Germline V CDR1 and CDR2: SNHLY, FYNNEI. V dropped 7 bases and J dropped 0 bases, with 10 bases sitting between them. The CDR3 spans 14 residues.

The rearrangement uses TRBV9 and TRBJ1-2, with TRBD1 matching over 8 bases. CDR3 size: 14 residues. From germline, CDR1 is SGDLS and CDR2 YYNGEE. V shed 3 bases and J 5 bases; nucleotides not matched to a gene: 6. CDR3 in DNA: TGTGCCAGCAGCGCCCCAGGGGGCCCGTATGGCTACACCTTC. Its translation: CASSAPGGPYGYTF. Complete variable domain (other parts from reference TRBV9 and TRBJ1-2): DSGVTQTPKHLITATGQRVTLRCSPRSGDLSVYWYQQSLDQGLQFLIQYYNGEERAKGNILERFSAQQFPDLHSELNLSSLELGDSALYFCASSAPGGPYGYTFGSGTRLTVV.

Here the CDR3 reads CASSPQEQYF. The CDR3 region has the DNA TGTGCCAGCTCACCACAAGAGCAGTACTTC. The rearrangement links TRBV18 to TRBJ2-7; D gene uncertain. Germline values: CDR1 KGHSH, CDR2 LQKENI. V lost 1 base, J lost 7 bases, and 2 bases lay in between. This CDR3 is 10 amino acids long.

The V gene is TRBV7-9, the J gene TRBJ1-2; D gene ambiguous. The CDR3 consists of 15 residues. V was cut by 0 bases and J by 2 bases, with 10 bases left in between. CDR1 is SEHNR and CDR2 is FQNEAQ in the germline V gene (reference sequence). The CDR3 loop is CASSLASTQNYGYTF. In nucleotides, the CDR3 is TGTGCCAGCAGCTTAGCGTCTACGCAGAACTATGGCTACACCTTC.

This clonotype was found a few times. CDR3 sequence reads: CASSFKHNQPQHF. CDR3 nucleotides: TGTGCCAGCAGCTTTAAACACAATCAGCCCCAGCATTTT. The chain employs TRBV5-6 and TRBJ1-5; the D is unclear. Per germline, CDR1 SGHDT and CDR2 YYEEEE. The CDR3 contains 13 residues. V lost 2 bases to trimming and J lost 3 bases, with 6 bases between them.

The rearrangement uses TRBV12-2 and TRBJ1-1; the table's D gene call, TRBD1, was not cross checked with the DNA. TRBV12-2 is labeled a pseudogene. There are 19 residues in the CDR3. Here the CDR3 DNA reads TGTGCAAGTCGCTATTCAAGGCCGGGACAGGGTAGGAAGAACACTGAAGCTTTCTTT. Translation gives CASRYSRPGQGRKNTEAFF.

The CDR3 DNA is TGCGCCAGCAGGGACAATAGGAATGAAAAACTGTTTTTT. Amino acids: CASRDNRNEKLFF. This chain joins TRBV5-1 and TRBJ1-4, with TRBD1 as a possible D gene (5 bases). Looked up from germline, CDR1 is SGHRS and CDR2 is YFSETQ. V gave up 5 bases and J gave up 5 bases, with 10 bases separating them. There are 13 residues in the CDR3.

This clonotype was picked up a small number of times. Here the CDR3 reads CSAGGVDLSYEQYF. CDR3 nucleotide sequence: TGCAGTGCTGGGGGGGTTGACCTCTCCTACGAGCAGTACTTC. This chain connects TRBV20-1 to TRBJ2-7, with 7 bases identical to TRBD2. Losses at the gene ends were 5 bases for V and 0 bases for J; bases not matched to a gene: 7. The CDR3 is 14 residues long. CDR1 and CDR2 from the germline V gene are DFQATT and SNEGSKA (reference sequence).

This chain links TRBV27 with TRBJ2-1; either TRBD1 or TRBD2 may fit D (5 bases each). The CDR3 sequence is 15 residues long. The V end was cut by 8 bases, the J end by 0 bases, with 14 bases between. The germline V gene has CDR1 MNHEY and CDR2 SMNVEV (reference sequence). The CDR3 loop is CASGSAGSSYNEQFF. As DNA, the CDR3 is TGTGCCAGCGGTAGTGCAGGGAGCTCCTACAATGAGCAGTTCTTC.

A few counts support this clonotype. The chain is built from TRBV7-2 and TRBJ2-1; 8 nucleotides line up with TRBD2. Germline V gene sequence: CDR1 SGHTA, CDR2 FQGNSA. The V gene end was trimmed by 5 bases and the J gene end by 6 bases; junction bases not matched to a gene: 12. The CDR3 sequence is 16 residues long. CDR3 in amino acids: CASSDPPGTRSNEQFF. CDR3 in DNA: TGTGCCAGCAGCGATCCCCCGGGGACTAGATCCAATGAGCAGTTCTTC. Combining the CDR3 with reference TRBV7-2 and TRBJ2-1 gives the whole variable domain GAGVSQSPSNKVTEKGKDVELRCDPISGHTALYWYRQSLGQGLEFLIYFQGNSAPDKSGLPSDRFSAERTGGSVSTLTIQRTQQEDSAVYLCASSDPPGTRSNEQFFGPGTRLTVL.

This clonotype was counted only a few times. The CDR3 nucleotides read TGTGCCAGCGGGAAAGGGACAGTCTATAATTCACCCCTCCACTTT. This sequence encodes CASGKGTVYNSPLHF. The rearrangement joins TRBV2 to TRBJ1-6, with TRBD1 matching 7 bases. The V segment lost 8 bases and the J segment 3 bases; nucleotides outside the gene matches: 7. CDR1 SNHLY and CDR2 FYNNEI come from the germline V gene. CDR3 length: 15 amino acids.

V gene TRBV5-1 combines with J gene TRBJ2-3, with a possible D match to TRBD1 (5 bases). Germline CDR1 SGHRS, CDR2 YFSETQ. V gave up 4 bases and J gave up 5 bases, with 17 bases separating them. There are 15 residues in the CDR3. The CDR3 region is CASSPGAFTGDTQYF. Written as DNA, the CDR3 is TGCGCCAGCAGCCCTGGGGCTTTCACTGGAGATACGCAGTATTTT. The whole variable domain, filled in from reference TRBV5-1 and TRBJ2-3, reads KAGVTQTPRYLIKTRGQQVTLSCSPISGHRSVSWYQQTPGQGLQFLFEYFSETQRNKGNFPGRFSGRQFSNSRSEMNVSTLELGDSALYLCASSPGAFTGDTQYFGPGTRLTVL.

This clonotype appeared a few times. The chain joins TRBV12-3 or TRBV12-4 to TRBJ1-1; D is unclear. The germline V and J ends were trimmed by 0 bases and 6 bases, with 11 bases remaining between them. The CDR3 contains 14 residues. The CDR3 DNA reads as TGTGCCAGCAGTTTAGCTGGGTGGGTCCCTGAAGCTTTCTTT. The encoded protein is CASSLAGWVPEAFF.

About this clonotype: Mismatch with germline at one junction end may stem from a read error. This chain joins TRBV20-1 and TRBJ1-1; D call uncertain. Germline V gene data show CDR1 as DFQATT and CDR2 as SNEGSKA (reference sequence). CDR3 length: 13 residues. The CDR3 region is CSASPEVNTEAFF. CDR3 DNA sequence: TGCAGTGCGTCGCCAGAAGTGAACACTGAAGCTTTCTTC.